This entry lists 6 T cell receptor beta chains sequenced from one sample in a study of control samples from healthy donors and cancer patients. Sequencing was performed with immunoSEQ multiplex PCR; in TCRdb, only in-frame clones are kept and a portion is missing. The sample lists around 120,000 clones, over 85% occurring once. Material for sequencing was blood. The receptors were sampled from a man younger than 40 in good health.

This chain uses TRBV6-5 with TRBJ2-7; D is undetermined. With 6 bases removed from V and 0 bases from J, the gap between germline ends came to 9 bases. Per the germline V gene, CDR1 is MNHEY and CDR2 is SVGAGI. The CDR3 runs 13 residues. The CDR3 DNA is TGTGCCAGCAGCCAGAGTCCCTCCTACGAGCAGTACTTC. This translates into CASSQSPSYEQYF.

The V gene is TRBV5-4, the J gene TRBJ1-2; D is perhaps TRBD1 (5 bases). Trimming pared 0 bases from V and 1 base from J, leaving 13 bases between. CDR3 length equals 16 residues. The germline CDR1 and CDR2 sequences are SGHNT and YYREEE (reference sequence). CDR3 region: CASSLALGRGNYGYTF. The CDR3 coding sequence is TGTGCCAGCAGCTTGGCCTTAGGGAGGGGTAACTATGGCTACACCTTC.

The chain has TRBV5-1 and TRBJ1-1, with a tentative D call TRBD1 (5 bases). Deletions cut 0 bases from V and 1 base from J, with 7 bases between. Per the germline V gene, CDR1 is SGHRS and CDR2 is YFSETQ. The length of the CDR3 is 14 residues. CDR3 coding DNA: TGCGCCAGCAGCTTGGGGGGCGGGAACACTGAAGCTTTCTTT. This gives the protein CASSLGGGNTEAFF.

The chain couples TRBV5-6 to TRBJ2-7, with 11 nucleotides matching TRBD2. Unmatched junction bases numbered 0, after V lost 0 bases and J lost 7 bases. The V gene's germline CDR1 is SGHDT and CDR2 YYEEEE. CDR3 size: 13 residues. The CDR3 nucleotides are TGTGCCAGCAGCTTGGGACTAGCGGGGGAGCAGTACGTC. This encodes CASSLGLAGEQYV.

This clone appeared a single time. The V gene is TRBV27, the J gene TRBJ1-2; no clear D. CDR1 and CDR2 from the germline V gene are MNHEY and SMNVEV (reference sequence). V was clipped by 3 bases and J by 7 bases, with 12 bases between them. CDR3 length: 13 amino acids. DNA for the CDR3: TGTGCCAGCAGTTTCCTTGAGGAGGGTGGCTACACCTTC. Translated, it gives CASSFLEEGGYTF.

V gene TRBV27 combines with J gene TRBJ1-3; unclear D gene. Germline lookup yields CDR1 MNHEY and CDR2 SMNVEV (reference sequence). V was clipped by 5 bases and J by 1 base, with 6 bases between them. This CDR3 is built from 13 residues. The CDR3 DNA sequence: TGTGCCAGCAGTACAAAGTCTGGAAACACCATATATTTT. This codes for CASSTKSGNTIYF.